These T cell receptor beta chains were read from a single sample in a study of blood T cells in healthy people across ages. TCRdb independently ran MiXCR on the 5' RACE reads; one entry per CDR3 protein. The data hold hundreds of thousands of distinct CDR3 sequences, with roughly three fifths observed a single time. The sequenced material came from blood. The receptors come from a man aged 35-49 years in good health. Both conserved end residues are part of each CDR3. A D gene is named only where the DNA matches it firmly. Clone size is shown for a subset of rows, as once, few, many or a class of expanded clone.

d_call,j_call,clone_size,v_call,cdr3_nt,cdr3_aa
-,TRBJ2-5,-,TRBV7-9,TGTGCCAGTCAGGAAAGCGGTGATTTGGAGACCCAGTACTTC,CASQESGDLETQYF
TRBD2,TRBJ2-7,few,TRBV6-5,TGTGCCAGCAGTTCCCTCCCACTAGCGGGAACCCTCTACGAGCAGTACTTC,CASSSLPLAGTLYEQYF
-,TRBJ2-5,few,TRBV18,TGTGCCAGCTCACGGGACTCCTTAGAAGAGACCCAGTACTTC,CASSRDSLEETQYF
TRBD2,TRBJ2-7,-,TRBV27,TGTGCCAGCAGTAGAAGACTAGCGGGAATGAGGAACGAGCAGTACTTC,CASSRRLAGMRNEQYF
TRBD2,TRBJ2-3,few,TRBV9,TGTGCCAGCAGCGACGGGACTAGCGGAACAGATACGCAGTATTTT,CASSDGTSGTDTQYF
-,TRBJ1-4,-,TRBV6-7,TGTGCCAGCAGTTACCGGACAGAAAAACTGTTTTTT,CASSYRTEKLFF
-,TRBJ2-6,few,TRBV7-2,TGTGCCAGCAGCTTAGTTCGTGCCAACGTCCTGACTTTC,CASSLVRANVLTF
TRBD1,TRBJ2-7,-,TRBV28,TGTGCCAGCAGCAGAACCGGGACAGGGGGCAGGAGCACCTACGAGCAGTACTTC,CASSRTGTGGRSTYEQYF
TRBD2,TRBJ2-5,-,TRBV29-1,TGCAGCGTTCGAAGCGGGGTTAACAATGAGCAGTACTTC,CSVRSGVNNEQYF
-,TRBJ2-7,-,TRBV5-5,TGTGCCAGCAGTTTTGCTATCGGTGGGTTCTACGAGCAGTACTTC,CASSFAIGGFYEQYF
-,TRBJ2-1,-,TRBV5-1,TGCGCCAGCAGCTTGCAACCCAGCGCCAACAATGAGCAGTTCTTC,CASSLQPSANNEQFF
-,TRBJ1-2,-,TRBV6-1,TGTGCCAGCAGTGAATTGCGCAACTATGGCTACACCTTC,CASSELRNYGYTF
-,TRBJ2-1,-,TRBV6-5,TGTGCCAGCAGAGGAGTCAATGAGCAGTTCTTC,CASRGVNEQFF
TRBD1,TRBJ1-2,-,TRBV27,TGTGCCAGCAGTCCCATTGGACAGGGAGGGGGCTACACCTTC,CASSPIGQGGGYTF
TRBD2,TRBJ2-7,-,TRBV4-3,TGCGCCAGCAGCCAACTCGGACTAGCGGGAGGGTCCGAGCAGTACTTC,CASSQLGLAGGSEQYF
-,TRBJ2-7,-,TRBV7-2,TGTGCCAGCAGCTTAGAGGCGGGAACCTCCTACGAGCAGTACTTC,CASSLEAGTSYEQYF
TRBD2,TRBJ2-1,few,TRBV7-9,TGTGCCAGCAGCTTGCGGGAGGGCCATTGGGATGAGCAGTTCTTC,CASSLREGHWDEQFF
-,TRBJ2-3,-,TRBV5-6,TGTGCCAGCAGCTTGCTAGGACCTTCTAGCACAGATACGCAGTATTTT,CASSLLGPSSTDTQYF
TRBD2,TRBJ2-1,-,TRBV7-2,TGTGCCGGCAGCTTAGCGCCCGCGGGAGTGGGGAATGAGCAGTTCTTC,CAGSLAPAGVGNEQFF
TRBD2,TRBJ2-1,few,TRBV3-1,TGTGCCAGCAGCCAAGATGGGGGGACTAAGAATGAGCAGTTCTTC,CASSQDGGTKNEQFF
TRBD1,TRBJ2-3,few,TRBV20-1,TGCAGTGCCAGAACCCCGGGACAGGGATTCCCAGATACGCAGTATTTT,CSARTPGQGFPDTQYF
TRBD1,TRBJ2-1,-,TRBV20-1,TGCAGTGCTAGAGACCCGGGACAGGGTGCGAATGAGCAGTTCTTC,CSARDPGQGANEQFF
TRBD1,TRBJ1-6,-,TRBV6-6,TGTGCCAGCAGCCCCACAGGGGGTTCACCCCTCCACTTT,CASSPTGGSPLHF
-,TRBJ1-1,few,TRBV24-1,TGTGCCACCACAGACAGGAATGAAGCTTTCTTT,CATTDRNEAFF
TRBD1,TRBJ2-3,-,TRBV12-3/TRBV12-4,TGTGCCAGCAGTGACAGGGACCCAGCAGATACGCAGTATTTT,CASSDRDPADTQYF
TRBD1,TRBJ1-2,-,TRBV7-2,TGTACCAGCAGCGCCCATGGGACAGGCGGTTATGGCTACACCTTC,CTSSAHGTGGYGYTF
TRBD2,TRBJ2-1,few,TRBV6-5,TGTGCCAGCAGTTACTCGGTTAGCGGGGGACACAATGAGCAGTTCTTC,CASSYSVSGGHNEQFF
-,TRBJ2-3,once,TRBV5-6,TGTGCCAGCAGCTTGTCCCAGGGCACAGATACGCGGTATTTT,CASSLSQGTDTRYF
-,TRBJ1-2,-,TRBV29-1,TGCAGCGTTGGACTAGCGGGGGCCGGGGAGATGGACTATGGCTACACCTTC,CSVGLAGAGEMDYGYTF
-,TRBJ2-3,-,TRBV28,TGTGCCAGCAGTACAAATGGGGCCCACATAACAGATACGCAGTATTTT,CASSTNGAHITDTQYF
-,TRBJ1-6,-,TRBV28,TGTGCCAGCAGGAACAGAGCCCGTTCACCCCTCCACTTT,CASRNRARSPLHF
-,TRBJ1-5,few,TRBV6-1,TGTGCCAGCAGTGAATCGGGACACAACAATCAGCCCCAGCATTTT,CASSESGHNNQPQHF
-,TRBJ2-3,-,TRBV6-6,TGTGCCAGCAGTCCTCCAGGTGACTTCGATACGCAGTATTTT,CASSPPGDFDTQYF
-,TRBJ2-7,-,TRBV7-8,TGTGCCAGCAGCTTATATCGTTTGGGGGAAGCGGTAGATTTGATCTACGAGCAGTACTTC,CASSLYRLGEAVDLIYEQYF
-,TRBJ2-3,-,TRBV6-1,TGTGCCAGCCCGGGACGAGCGGATACGCAGTATTTT,CASPGRADTQYF
-,TRBJ2-4,few,TRBV4-1,TGCGCCAGCAGCCAAGATAGGGACCAAAACATTCAGTACTTC,CASSQDRDQNIQYF
-,TRBJ2-2,few,TRBV5-1,TGCGCCAGCAGCTTTAGCGGCCCGAACACCGGGGAGCTGTTTTTT,CASSFSGPNTGELFF
-,TRBJ2-1,-,TRBV24-1,TGTGCCACCAGTGGCCGGGATTCGAGCTCCTACAATGAGCAGTTCTTC,CATSGRDSSSYNEQFF
TRBD1,TRBJ1-2,-,TRBV20-1,TGCAGTGCTAGAGGACAGGGGACCGGTGGCTACACCTTC,CSARGQGTGGYTF
-,TRBJ2-1,-,TRBV29-1,TGCAGCGTTGAAGCGACAGGAATATACAATGAGCAGTTCTTC,CSVEATGIYNEQFF
TRBD2,TRBJ2-7,few,TRBV6-2/TRBV6-3,TGTGCCAGCAGTTACATTGCGGGAGGGTCCATGGTAAGCTCCTACAATGAGCAGTACTTC,CASSYIAGGSMVSSYNEQYF
-,TRBJ2-7,-,TRBV9,TGTGCCAGCAGCGTAGATCTGGCGGGTACCTACGAGCAGTACTTC,CASSVDLAGTYEQYF
TRBD2,TRBJ2-1,once,TRBV7-3,TGTGCCAGCAGCTTAGCCCTAGCGGGGGACCCAACCTACAATGAGCAGTTCTTC,CASSLALAGDPTYNEQFF
-,TRBJ2-7,-,TRBV5-1,TGCGCCAGCAGCTTCGGGCCAAACCCAACCTACGAGCAGTACTTC,CASSFGPNPTYEQYF